These 4 T cell receptor beta chains came from one sample sequenced in a study of shared clonotypes between healthy human individuals. As defined, naive CD8 cells were CD45RO-negative and positively selected for CCR7, with terminally differentiated effector memory CD45RA+ cells excluded. Generated by immunoSEQ multiplex PCR, the TCRdb table keeps only in-frame clones and is missing some. Of 1.5 million to 2.5 million clones listed, approximately 95% are singletons. Material for sequencing was naive CD8+ T cells sorted from blood. The receptors derive from a young man in good health.

The rearrangement joins TRBV27 to TRBJ2-3, with D uncertain. The CDR3 has 14 amino acids. Trimming shortened V by 6 bases and J by 0 bases, and 10 bases separated the two germline ends. Germline CDR1 is MNHEY and CDR2 is SMNVEV (reference sequence). The CDR3 region has the DNA TGTGCCAGCAGCCGAAACCCAAGCACAGATACGCAGTATTTT. It codes for CASSRNPSTDTQYF.

This clone was observed once. This chain joins TRBV29-1 and TRBJ2-3; TRBD2 aligns across 7 bases. The CDR3 has 17 residues. With 0 bases clipped from V and 4 bases from J, the junction kept 13 bases outside the gene matches. Germline-derived CDR1 and CDR2 are SQVTM and ANQGSEA. The CDR3: CSVEDLRASGFPDTQYF. CDR3 coding DNA: TGCAGCGTTGAAGATCTTAGGGCTAGCGGCTTCCCAGATACGCAGTATTTT.

With respect to this clone: This same CDR3 is encoded by further DNA sequences in the sample. The chain employs TRBV5-1 and TRBJ2-7; weak D call: TRBD1 (5 bases). V dropped 2 bases and J dropped 5 bases, with 11 bases sitting between them. There are 13 residues in the CDR3. Germline lookup yields CDR1 SGHRS and CDR2 YFSETQ. CDR3 amino acids: CASSFRQGNEQYF. CDR3 bases: TGCGCCAGCAGCTTCAGGCAGGGTAACGAGCAGTACTTC.

This clone was recorded only once. The chain employs TRBV7-8 and TRBJ1-5; D might be TRBD1 (5 bases). From germline, CDR1 is SGHVS and CDR2 FQNEAQ. The CDR3 contains 15 residues. With 3 bases removed from V and 8 bases from J, the gap between germline ends came to 17 bases. The CDR3 DNA follows: TGTGCCAGCAGCTTCGACAGAGAGCAACAGGAGCCCCAGCATTTT. Its translation is CASSFDREQQEPQHF. Filled out from reference TRBV7-8 and TRBJ1-5, the complete variable domain reads GAGVSQSPRYKVAKRGQDVALRCDPISGHVSLFWYQQALGQGPEFLTYFQNEAQLDKSGLPSDRFFAERPEGSVSTLKIQRTQQEDSAVYLCASSFDREQQEPQHFGDGTRLSIL.